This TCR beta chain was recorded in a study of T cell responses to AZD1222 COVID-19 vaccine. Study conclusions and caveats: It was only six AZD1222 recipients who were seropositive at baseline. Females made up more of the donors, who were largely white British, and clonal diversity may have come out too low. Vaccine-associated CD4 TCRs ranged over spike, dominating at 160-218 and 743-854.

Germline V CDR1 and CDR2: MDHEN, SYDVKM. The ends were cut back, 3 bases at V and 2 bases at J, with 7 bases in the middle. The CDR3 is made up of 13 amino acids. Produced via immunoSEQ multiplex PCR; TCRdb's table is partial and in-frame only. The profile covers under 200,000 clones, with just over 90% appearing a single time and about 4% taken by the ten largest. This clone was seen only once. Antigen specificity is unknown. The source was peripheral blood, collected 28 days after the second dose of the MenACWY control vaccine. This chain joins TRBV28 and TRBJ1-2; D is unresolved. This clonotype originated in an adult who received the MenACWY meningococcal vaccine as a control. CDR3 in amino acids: CASSFVRNYGYTF. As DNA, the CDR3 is TGTGCCAGCAGTTTTGTCAGAAACTATGGCTACACCTTC.